Sequencing of this T cell receptor (beta chain) was carried out in a study of T cell responses to AZD1222 COVID-19 vaccine. Across the whole study: Combined were second doses at about 4 or about 12 weeks. Findings of the study overall: It should be noted that donors were predominantly white British and more often female, and clonal diversity was possibly underestimated.

The CDR3 extends over 11 amino acids. V was cut by 6 bases and J by 6 bases, with 8 bases left in between. Looked up from germline, CDR1 is MNHEY and CDR2 is SVGAGI. The data were produced by immunoSEQ multiplex PCR, yet TCRdb's version contains in-frame clones alone and is incomplete. The data contain fewer than 250,000 clones, 85% to 95% of them singletons. With regard to this clone: As yet, its antigen is unknown.

The TCR originated in an adult in good health. This specimen was peripheral blood, taken on day 0 of AZD1222 vaccination. This rearrangement joins TRBV6-5 to TRBJ1-1, with D uncertain. The CDR3 sequence: CASRGDAEAFF. DNA for the CDR3: TGTGCCAGCAGGGGTGATGCTGAAGCTTTCTTT.